This note documents a single T cell receptor beta chain sequence. The entry originates in a study of blood T cell repertoires in COVID-19. Study overall: Specimens from acute and convalescent COVID-19 originated in the United States, Italy and Spain. PBMCs, B-cell-depleted T cells, or T cells provided the cDNA or gDNA that made up the material.

Per the authors' pipeline: For nucleated cells, counts were estimated from reference gene primer amplification. The table came from immunoSEQ multiplex PCR; TCRdb's copy has only in-frame clones and leaves some out. V, J and clone size are taken as reported in that table, and D and trimming were inferred from the DNA itself. Among around 300,000 clones listed, approximately 88% were seen once. Germline V gene data show CDR1 as SGHRS and CDR2 as YFSETQ. The CDR3 is 16 amino acids. V dropped 4 bases and J dropped 0; count of bases not matched to a gene: 8. The source material was peripheral blood. This receptor was obtained from a woman aged 25 to 39 with COVID-19, enrolled during active disease. The chain couples TRBV5-1 to TRBJ1-1, with 8 bases that match TRBD1. The CDR3 bases are TGCGCCAGCAGCCCGGGACAGGTTCGAATGAACACTGAAGCTTTCTTT. Translated, it gives CASSPGQVRMNTEAFF.